The clone carrying this TCR beta chain has at least ten counts. Its antigen is unidentified. Indicated time point: persistent/refractory GD, antithyroid drugs over 5 years with positive TRAb. PBMC-extracted RNA yielded the TCR library. Arm-PCR of CDR3 regions and iRepertoire HTBI primers were used to build TCR beta libraries. TCRdb re-derived calls from the multiplex PCR reads in MiXCR, one entry per CDR3 protein. The sample yields 400,000 to 500,000 distinct CDR3 sequences, around 20% seen once. This sample is part of a study of regulatory T cells in long-lasting Graves disease. Study-wide results and caveats: Persistent cases of Graves' showed reduced TCR diversity relative to newly diagnosed patients. Persistent disease preferred TRBV28, TRBJ1-2 and TRBJ2-5; new disease, TRBV20-1 and TRBJ2-1.

J lost 2 bases, V lost 6 bases, and 5 bases had no gene match. The CDR3 totals 15 residues. Germline V gene data show CDR1 as MDHEN and CDR2 as SYDVKM. The sequencing here drew on peripheral blood mononuclear cells (PBMCs), taken when the disease was refractory, from a patient treated with antithyroid drugs. The chain joins TRBV28 to TRBJ2-5; TRBD2 matches 11 bases. The source is a female donor with Graves disease. CDR3 DNA: TGTGCCAGCAGCATAGCGGGAGGGTCACAAGAGACCCAGTACTTC. Translated, it gives CASSIAGGSQETQYF.